The 20 T cell receptor beta chains below all came from one sample that was sequenced in a study of T-cell memory formation after mild COVID-19. TCRdb re-derived calls from the 5' RACE reads in MiXCR, one entry per CDR3 protein. This table holds a few hundred thousand distinct CDR3 sequences, about 21% found once. What was sequenced was PBMCs or a T cell subset sorted from them (not recorded which). Receptors originate from an adult woman who had mild COVID-19 (a few samples of this study predate the infection). Cell type and time point are not known.

This clonotype appeared a few times. The chain combines TRBV10-3 with TRBJ2-5; D perhaps matches TRBD1 (5 bases). V lost 4 bases to trimming and J lost 4 bases, with 10 bases between them. CDR1 is ENHRY, CDR2 SYGVKD, per germline. This CDR3 contains 13 residues. CDR3 nucleotide sequence: TGTGCCATCAGTGGGGGCTCCTCAGAGACCCAGTACTTC. Protein product: CAISGGSSETQYF.

The chain carries TRBV4-1 and TRBJ2-1, with 7 bases matching TRBD2. CDR1 MGHRA and CDR2 YSYEKL come from the germline V gene. With 1 base clipped from V and 6 bases from J, the junction kept 9 bases outside the gene matches. The CDR3 is 16 residues long. CDR3: CASSQGAGQLANEQFF. In nucleotides, the CDR3 is TGCGCCAGCAGCCAAGGAGCGGGGCAGTTGGCCAATGAGCAGTTCTTC.

This chain connects TRBV6-5 to TRBJ1-2; maybe TRBD1 (6 bases). Trimming left V 4 bases short and J 6 bases short, with 9 bases between. There are 12 residues in the CDR3. Germline assignment: CDR1 MNHEY and CDR2 SVGAGI. DNA of the CDR3: TGTGCCAGCAGTTTCGGACAGAATGGCTACACCTTC. Translation gives CASSFGQNGYTF.

This clonotype was seen only a few times. The chain has TRBV28 and TRBJ2-7, with TRBD1 identical over 7 bases. The CDR3 covers 15 residues. V shed 6 bases, J shed 5 bases, and the junction held 13 bases outside the gene matches. The germline V gene has CDR1 MDHEN and CDR2 SYDVKM. CDR3: CASSHTSTGKNEQYF. CDR3 nucleotide sequence: TGTGCCAGCAGCCATACCTCGACAGGGAAGAACGAGCAGTACTTC.

J is TRBJ2-3 and V is TRBV20-1; D may correspond to TRBD1 or TRBD2 (5 bases each). V lost 3 bases to trimming and J lost 7 bases, with 14 bases between them. The CDR3 is 13 residues long. From germline, CDR1 is DFQATT and CDR2 SNEGSKA (reference sequence). CDR3 DNA: TGCAGTGCTAGGCCGGGACCCCTTAATACGCAGTATTTT. Its translation: CSARPGPLNTQYF.

This clonotype was seen a handful of times. The chain is built from TRBV30 and TRBJ2-7; D is undetermined. The V end lost 0 bases, the J end lost 6 bases, and 9 bases lay between the germline ends. CDR3 length: 12 residues. Germline V gives CDR1 GTSNPN, CDR2 SVGIG (reference sequence). The CDR3, as DNA: TGTGCCTGGAGTGTGGGCCTGGCCGAGCAGTACTTC. Protein product: CAWSVGLAEQYF.

CDR3 amino acids: CATSSGWGNQPQHF. The CDR3 DNA follows: TGTGCCACCAGCAGCGGTTGGGGAAATCAGCCCCAGCATTTT. The chain joins TRBV15 to TRBJ1-5; D is uncertain. The V end was cut by 3 bases, the J end by 4 bases, with 10 bases between. The CDR3 sequence is 14 residues long. CDR1 is LNHNV, CDR2 YYDKDF, per germline (reference sequence).

The chain is built from TRBV29-1 and TRBJ2-7; 11 bases map to TRBD2. Unmatched junction bases numbered 6, after V lost 2 bases and J lost 3 bases. The CDR3 runs to 15 residues. The germline gives CDR1 SQVTM, CDR2 ANQGSEA. The DNA for the CDR3 is TGCAGCGTTGAACTAGCGGGAGGACTCTTCTACGAGCAGTACTTC. Translation gives CSVELAGGLFYEQYF.

This clonotype was counted a few times. This chain connects TRBV4-2 to TRBJ2-4; weak D call: TRBD2 (5 bases). There are 18 residues in the CDR3. With 0 bases removed from V and 1 base from J, the gap between germline ends came to 16 bases. Per germline, CDR1 LGHNA and CDR2 YNFKEQ. In nucleotides, the CDR3 is TGTGCCAGCAGCCAAGATGGGCTTGGTACGGGGGCCAAAAACATTCAGTACTTC. Its protein is CASSQDGLGTGAKNIQYF.

This clonotype was observed a handful of times. The genes are TRBV6-1 and TRBJ1-2; 10 nucleotides align to TRBD1. J lost 6 bases, V lost 2 bases, and 21 bases had no gene match. Per the germline V gene, CDR1 is MNHNS and CDR2 is SASEGT. CDR3 size: 20 residues. The CDR3 reads CASSELFEVGTGDQADGYTF. Here the CDR3 DNA reads TGTGCCAGCAGTGAATTGTTCGAGGTGGGGACAGGGGATCAGGCGGATGGCTACACCTTC.

The CDR3 is CASSWVLGGEETQYF. The CDR3 DNA sequence: TGTGCCAGCAGTTGGGTCCTGGGGGGTGAAGAGACCCAGTACTTC. The rearrangement uses TRBV12-3 or TRBV12-4 and TRBJ2-5; tentative D call: TRBD2 (6 bases). The CDR3 loop spans 15 amino acids. V dropped 4 bases and J dropped 3 bases, with 15 bases sitting between them.

This clonotype was observed a few times. The chain recombines TRBV11-1 with TRBJ2-7; 8 nucleotides agree with TRBD2. Germline V gene lookup returns CDR1 SGHAT and CDR2 FQDESV (reference sequence). The J segment lost 1 base and the V segment lost 3 bases, leaving 2 bases of the junction unmatched. CDR3 length equals 14 residues. The CDR3 DNA is TGTGCCAGCAGCTTCGGGGGGGATTCCTACGAGCAGTACTTC. Translating gives CASSFGGDSYEQYF.

Ten or more counts support this clonotype. The rearrangement uses TRBV3-1 and TRBJ2-3, with D hard to call. Germline values: CDR1 LGHDT, CDR2 YNNKEL (reference sequence). V was clipped by 0 bases and J by 5 bases, with 0 bases between them. The CDR3 extends over 11 amino acids. CDR3: CASSQEDTQYF. CDR3 in DNA: TGTGCCAGCAGCCAAGAAGATACGCAGTATTTT.

This clonotype occurred a few times. J is TRBJ2-2 and V is TRBV19; TRBD1 is a possible D gene (6 bases). CDR1 is LNHDA, CDR2 SQIVND, per germline (reference sequence). The CDR3 totals 15 residues. Trimming removed 6 bases from V and 4 bases from J, with 15 bases in between. CDR3 nucleotide sequence: TGTGCCAGTAGACCGCCGGGACAATTCACCGGGGAGCTGTTTTTT. Its translation: CASRPPGQFTGELFF.

This clonotype was detected only a few times. The genes are TRBV7-9 and TRBJ2-7, with TRBD2 matching over 14 bases. The CDR3 runs to 15 residues. Germline V gene lookup returns CDR1 SEHNR and CDR2 FQNEAQ (reference sequence). V gave up 4 bases and J gave up 2 bases; unmatched junction bases: 1. As DNA, the CDR3 is TGTGCCAGCAGCTCGGGACTAGCGGGAGCCTACGAGCAGTACTTC. Protein sequence: CASSSGLAGAYEQYF.

CDR3 loop: CASSIRTGSGELFF. The CDR3 bases are TGTGCCAGCAGTATTCGGACAGGGTCCGGGGAGCTGTTTTTT. V gene TRBV12-3 or TRBV12-4 combines with J gene TRBJ2-2; 8 nucleotides line up with TRBD1. CDR3 length: 14 residues. After removal of 5 bases from V and 6 bases from J, the junction contained 5 bases not matched to a gene.

This clonotype was observed a handful of times. J is TRBJ2-7 and V is TRBV6-2 or TRBV6-3; 7 bases match TRBD1. The length of the CDR3 is 15 residues. From germline, CDR1 is MNHEY and CDR2 SVGEGT. The trim removed 4 bases at V and 4 bases at J, leaving 10 bases unmatched. The CDR3 is CASSFRQGVLYEQYF. As DNA, the CDR3 is TGTGCCAGCAGTTTCAGACAGGGAGTTCTTTACGAGCAGTACTTC.

The rearrangement links TRBV25-1 to TRBJ2-1, with 7 bases identical to TRBD2. Unmatched junction bases numbered 8, after V lost 3 bases and J lost 6 bases. CDR1 is MGHDK and CDR2 is SYGVNS in the germline V gene. There are 15 residues in the CDR3. CDR3 residues: CASSEARELGNEQFF. In DNA, the CDR3 is TGTGCCAGCAGTGAGGCGCGGGAGCTGGGCAATGAGCAGTTCTTC.

V usage is TRBV7-2 and J usage is TRBJ1-1; TRBD1 might be the D (6 bases). The V gene's germline CDR1 is SGHTA and CDR2 FQGNSA. V shed 1 base and J shed 0 bases, with 12 bases lying between them. CDR3 length: 16 amino acids. CDR3 sequence reads: CASSLGGGPVNTEAFF. CDR3 coding DNA: TGTGCCAGCAGCTTAGGGGGGGGCCCGGTGAACACTGAAGCTTTCTTT.

The CDR3 region is CSVDLQGFYGYTF. Written as DNA, the CDR3 is TGCAGCGTTGACCTTCAGGGATTCTATGGCTACACCTTC. V is TRBV29-1 and J is TRBJ1-2, with D perhaps TRBD1 (5 bases). The CDR3 length is 13 residues. V was clipped by 3 bases and J by 4 bases, with 12 bases between them. Germline-derived CDR1 and CDR2 are SQVTM and ANQGSEA.